This TCR beta chain is drawn from a study of blood T cell repertoires in COVID-19. The wider study: Samples came from the United States, Italy and Spain, spanning acute and convalescent COVID-19.

Original processing notes: How many nucleated cells were present was estimated from reference gene primer amplification. TCRdb's copy holds only in-frame clones and misses some; the assay was immunoSEQ multiplex PCR. The D gene and trimming were derived from the DNA, and the V and J assignments and clone size from that table. The top ten hold around 7% of the sample, which has roughly 200,000 clones, 89% seen once. Germline values: CDR1 SQVTM, CDR2 ANQGSEA. V dropped 7 bases and J dropped 4 bases, with 16 bases sitting between them. The CDR3 extends over 13 amino acids. The sequence was obtained from a man in his forties with acute or convalescent COVID-19. The rearrangement uses TRBV29-1 and TRBJ1-2, with D maybe TRBD1 (6 bases). The material sequenced was peripheral blood. CDR3 sequence reads: CSARTALGYGYTF. CDR3 nucleotides: TGCAGCGCCCGGACAGCCTTAGGCTATGGCTACACCTTC.